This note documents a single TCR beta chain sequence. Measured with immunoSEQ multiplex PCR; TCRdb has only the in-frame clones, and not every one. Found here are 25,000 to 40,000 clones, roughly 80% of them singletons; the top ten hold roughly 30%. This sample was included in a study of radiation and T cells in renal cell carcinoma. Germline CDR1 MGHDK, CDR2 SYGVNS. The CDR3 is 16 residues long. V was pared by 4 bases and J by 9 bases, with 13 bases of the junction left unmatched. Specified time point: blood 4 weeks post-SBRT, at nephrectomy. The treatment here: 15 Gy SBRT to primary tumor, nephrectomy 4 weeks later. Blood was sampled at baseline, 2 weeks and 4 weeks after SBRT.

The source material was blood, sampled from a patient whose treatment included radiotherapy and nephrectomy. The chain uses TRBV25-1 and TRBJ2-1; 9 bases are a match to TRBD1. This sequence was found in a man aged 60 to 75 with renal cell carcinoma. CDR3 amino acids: CASSASGTGTFGEQFF. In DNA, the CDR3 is TGTGCCAGCAGTGCCTCCGGGACAGGGACTTTCGGTGAGCAGTTCTTC. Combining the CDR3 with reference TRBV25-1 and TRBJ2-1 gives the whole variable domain EADIYQTPRYLVIGTGKKITLECSQTMGHDKMYWYQQDPGMELHLIHYSYGVNSTEKGDLSSESTVSRIRTEHFPLTLESARPSHTSQYLCASSASGTGTFGEQFFGPGTRLTVL.